One T cell receptor (beta chain) is described in this entry. This sample is part of a study of blood T cell repertoires in COVID-19. Study context: Spain, Italy and the United States supplied samples that represented acute and convalescent COVID-19. The cDNA or gDNA used as material had been derived from T cells, B-cell-depleted T cells, or PBMCs.

Original processing methods: Amplification of reference gene primers was used by the study to estimate nucleated cell counts. Assay used: immunoSEQ multiplex PCR; TCRdb lists only in-frame clones, some missing. That table supplies the V and J calls and clone size; D and trimming were determined from the DNA. The repertoire includes 91,000 or so clones, 85% to 90% of them detected once, and approximately 15% sits in the top ten. The sequence was obtained from a human donor in a cohort sampled during active COVID-19. The specimen sequenced was peripheral blood.

The CDR3 coding sequence is TGTGCCAGCAGCTTGTTCCAGCGGGGGGGATCCACAGATACGCAGTATTTT. Protein: CASSLFQRGGSTDTQYF. V and J are TRBV7-2 and TRBJ2-3; 10 bases fit TRBD2. J was trimmed by 2 bases and V by 3 bases; bases with no gene match: 8. Germline-derived CDR1 and CDR2 are SGHTA and FQGNSA. The CDR3 length is 17 residues.